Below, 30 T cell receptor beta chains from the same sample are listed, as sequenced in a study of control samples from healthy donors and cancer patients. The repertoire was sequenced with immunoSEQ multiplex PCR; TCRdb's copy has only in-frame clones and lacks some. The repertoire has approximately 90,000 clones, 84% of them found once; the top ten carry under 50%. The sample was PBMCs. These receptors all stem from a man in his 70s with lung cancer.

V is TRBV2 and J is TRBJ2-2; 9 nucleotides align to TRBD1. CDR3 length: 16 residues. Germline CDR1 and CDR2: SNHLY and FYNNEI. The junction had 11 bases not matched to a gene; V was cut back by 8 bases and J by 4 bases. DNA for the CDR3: TGTGCCAGCCGCGCCGGAGTACAGGGGGCCACCGGGGAGCTGTTTTTT. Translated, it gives CASRAGVQGATGELFF.

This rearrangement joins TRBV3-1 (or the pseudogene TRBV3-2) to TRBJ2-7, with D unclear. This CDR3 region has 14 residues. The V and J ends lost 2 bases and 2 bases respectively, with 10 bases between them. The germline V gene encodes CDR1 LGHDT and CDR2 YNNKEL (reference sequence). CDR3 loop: CASSQWEQAYEQYF. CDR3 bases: TGTGCCAGCAGCCAATGGGAACAAGCCTACGAGCAGTACTTC.

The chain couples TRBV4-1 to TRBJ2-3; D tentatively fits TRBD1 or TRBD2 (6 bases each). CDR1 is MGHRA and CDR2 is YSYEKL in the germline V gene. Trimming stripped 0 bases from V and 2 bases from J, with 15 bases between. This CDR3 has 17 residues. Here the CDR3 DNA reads TGCGCCAGCAGCCAAGATCCCCCGGGGGCAATCACAGATACGCAGTATTTT. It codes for CASSQDPPGAITDTQYF.

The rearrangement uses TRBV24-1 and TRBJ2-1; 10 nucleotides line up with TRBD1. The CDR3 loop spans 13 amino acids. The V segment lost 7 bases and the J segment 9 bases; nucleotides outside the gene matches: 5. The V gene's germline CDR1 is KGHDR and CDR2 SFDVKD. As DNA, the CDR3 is TGTGCCACCAGAGGACAGGGGGAGGGTGAGCAGTTCTTC. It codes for CATRGQGEGEQFF.

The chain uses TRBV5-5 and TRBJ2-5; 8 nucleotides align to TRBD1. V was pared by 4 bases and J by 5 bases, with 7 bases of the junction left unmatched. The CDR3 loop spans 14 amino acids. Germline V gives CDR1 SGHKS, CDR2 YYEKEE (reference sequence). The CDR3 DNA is TGTGCCAGCAGCCAGCCAGGGGGCTCGGAGACCCAGTACTTC. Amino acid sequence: CASSQPGGSETQYF.

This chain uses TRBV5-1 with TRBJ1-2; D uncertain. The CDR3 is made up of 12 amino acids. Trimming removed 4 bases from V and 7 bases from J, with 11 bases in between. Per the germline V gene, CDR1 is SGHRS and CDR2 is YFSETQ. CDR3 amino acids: CASSNQRGGYTF. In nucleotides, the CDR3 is TGCGCCAGCAGCAATCAGCGGGGTGGCTACACCTTC.

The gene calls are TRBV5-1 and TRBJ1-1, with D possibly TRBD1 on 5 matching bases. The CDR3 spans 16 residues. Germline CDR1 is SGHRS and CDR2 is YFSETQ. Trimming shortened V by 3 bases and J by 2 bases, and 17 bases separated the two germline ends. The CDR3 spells CASSSLGRRGNTEAFF. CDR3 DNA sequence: TGCGCCAGCAGCTCCCTCGGACGAAGGGGAAACACTGAAGCTTTCTTT.

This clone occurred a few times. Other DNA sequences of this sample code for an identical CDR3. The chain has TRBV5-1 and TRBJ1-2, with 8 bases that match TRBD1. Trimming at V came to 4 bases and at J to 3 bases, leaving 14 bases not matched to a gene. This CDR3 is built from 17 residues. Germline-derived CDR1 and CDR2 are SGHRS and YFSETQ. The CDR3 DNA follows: TGCGCCAGCAGCGAGAGGCAGGGGGCGGGTAGGGACTATGGCTACACCTTC. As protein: CASSERQGAGRDYGYTF.

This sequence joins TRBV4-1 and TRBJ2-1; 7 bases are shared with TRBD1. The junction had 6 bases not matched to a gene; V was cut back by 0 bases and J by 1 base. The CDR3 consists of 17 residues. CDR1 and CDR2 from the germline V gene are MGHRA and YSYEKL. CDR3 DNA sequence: TGCGCCAGCAGCCAAGATTCGTCAGGGGGATCCTACAATGAGCAGTTCTTC. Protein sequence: CASSQDSSGGSYNEQFF.

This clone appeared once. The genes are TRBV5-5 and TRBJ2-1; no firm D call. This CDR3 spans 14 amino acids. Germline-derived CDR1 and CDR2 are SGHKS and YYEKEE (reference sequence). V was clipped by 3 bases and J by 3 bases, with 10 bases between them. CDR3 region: CASSWVGNYNEQFF. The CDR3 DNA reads TGTGCCAGCAGCTGGGTAGGAAACTACAATGAGCAGTTCTTC.

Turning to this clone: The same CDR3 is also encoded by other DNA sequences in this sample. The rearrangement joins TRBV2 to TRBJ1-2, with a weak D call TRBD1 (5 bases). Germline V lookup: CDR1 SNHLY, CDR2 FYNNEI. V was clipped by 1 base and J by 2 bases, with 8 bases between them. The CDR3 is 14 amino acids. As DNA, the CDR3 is TGTGCCAGCAGTGAAGGGAACAGGAACTATGGCTACACCTTC. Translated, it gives CASSEGNRNYGYTF.

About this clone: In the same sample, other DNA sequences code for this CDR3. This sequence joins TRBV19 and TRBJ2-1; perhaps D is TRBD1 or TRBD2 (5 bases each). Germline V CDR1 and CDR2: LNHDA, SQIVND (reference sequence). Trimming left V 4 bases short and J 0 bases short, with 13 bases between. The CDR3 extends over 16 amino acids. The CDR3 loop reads CASSTPGRSSYNEQFF. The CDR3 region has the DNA TGTGCCAGTAGTACCCCGGGACGGAGCTCCTACAATGAGCAGTTCTTC.

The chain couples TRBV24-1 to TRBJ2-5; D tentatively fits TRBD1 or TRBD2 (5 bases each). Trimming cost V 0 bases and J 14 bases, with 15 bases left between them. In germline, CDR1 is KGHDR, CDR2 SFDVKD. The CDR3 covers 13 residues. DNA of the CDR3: TGTGCCACCAGTGATTTGACGGGGCAGGCTCAATACTTC. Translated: CATSDLTGQAQYF.

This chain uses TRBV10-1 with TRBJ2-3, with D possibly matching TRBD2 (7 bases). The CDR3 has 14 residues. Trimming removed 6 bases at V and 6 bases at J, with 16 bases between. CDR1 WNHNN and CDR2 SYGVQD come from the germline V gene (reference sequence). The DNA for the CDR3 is TGCGCCAGCAGCAGGGGAGGGGCAGAGGATACGCAGTATTTT. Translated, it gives CASSRGGAEDTQYF.

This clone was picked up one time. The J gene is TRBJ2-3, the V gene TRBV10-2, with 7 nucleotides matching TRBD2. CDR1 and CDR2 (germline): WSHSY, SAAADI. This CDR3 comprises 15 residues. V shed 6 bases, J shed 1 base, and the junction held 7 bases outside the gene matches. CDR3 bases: TGCGCCAGCAGGTTCACCAGCGGGGGCACAGATACGCAGTATTTT. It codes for CASRFTSGGTDTQYF.

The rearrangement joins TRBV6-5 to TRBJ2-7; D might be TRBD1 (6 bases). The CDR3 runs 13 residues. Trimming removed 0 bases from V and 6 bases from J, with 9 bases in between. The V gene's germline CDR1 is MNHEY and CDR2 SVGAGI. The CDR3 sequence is CASSYSFRGEQYF. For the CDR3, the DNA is TGTGCCAGCAGTTACTCTTTCAGGGGCGAGCAGTACTTC.

In DNA, the CDR3 is TGTGCCAGCAGTTCCCCCGGGAACACTGAAGCTTTCTTT. Translating it yields CASSSPGNTEAFF. The rearrangement uses TRBV6-5 and TRBJ1-1; D is uncertain. Trimming removed 4 bases from V and 1 base from J, with 7 bases in between. CDR3 length: 13 residues. Germline CDR1 reads MNHEY; CDR2 reads SVGAGI.

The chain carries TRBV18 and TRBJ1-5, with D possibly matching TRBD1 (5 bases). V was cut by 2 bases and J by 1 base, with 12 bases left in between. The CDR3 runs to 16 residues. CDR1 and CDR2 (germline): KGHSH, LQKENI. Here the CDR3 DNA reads TGTGCCAGCTCACCAGACGTGAAGGGGAGCAATCAGCCCCAGCATTTT. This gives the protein CASSPDVKGSNQPQHF. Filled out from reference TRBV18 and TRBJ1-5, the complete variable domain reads NAGVMQNPRHLVRRRGQEARLRCSPMKGHSHVYWYRQLPEEGLKFMVYLQKENIIDESGMPKERFSAEFPKEGPSILRIQQVVRGDSAAYFCASSPDVKGSNQPQHFGDGTRLSIL.

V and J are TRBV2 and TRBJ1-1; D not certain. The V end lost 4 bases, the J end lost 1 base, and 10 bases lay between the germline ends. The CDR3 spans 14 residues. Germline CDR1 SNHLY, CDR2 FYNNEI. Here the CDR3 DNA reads TGTGCCAGCAGTGTATGGTCGGCGAACACTGAAGCTTTCTTT. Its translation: CASSVWSANTEAFF. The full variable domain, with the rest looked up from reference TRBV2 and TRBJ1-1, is EPEVTQTPSHQVTQMGQEVILRCVPISNHLYFYWYRQILGQKVEFLVSFYNNEISEKSEIFDDQFSVERPDGSNFTLKIRSTKLEDSAMYFCASSVWSANTEAFFGQGTRLTVV.

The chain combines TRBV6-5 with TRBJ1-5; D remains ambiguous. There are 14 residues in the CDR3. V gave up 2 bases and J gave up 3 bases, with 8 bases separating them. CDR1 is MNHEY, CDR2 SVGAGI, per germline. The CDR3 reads CASSYRAPNQPQHF. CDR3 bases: TGTGCCAGCAGTTACAGAGCACCCAATCAGCCCCAGCATTTT.

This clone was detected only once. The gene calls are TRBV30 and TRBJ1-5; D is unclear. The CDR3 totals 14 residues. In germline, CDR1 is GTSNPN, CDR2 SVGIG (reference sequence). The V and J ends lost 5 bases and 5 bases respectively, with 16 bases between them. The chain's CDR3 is CAWQLGALDQPQHF. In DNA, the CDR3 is TGTGCCTGGCAACTTGGCGCCCTAGATCAGCCCCAGCATTTT. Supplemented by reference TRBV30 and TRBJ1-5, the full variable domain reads SQTIHQWPATLVQPVGSPLSLECTVEGTSNPNLYWYRQAAGRGLQLLFYSVGIGQISSEVPQNLSASRPQDRQFILSSKKLLLSDSGFYLCAWQLGALDQPQHFGDGTRLSIL.

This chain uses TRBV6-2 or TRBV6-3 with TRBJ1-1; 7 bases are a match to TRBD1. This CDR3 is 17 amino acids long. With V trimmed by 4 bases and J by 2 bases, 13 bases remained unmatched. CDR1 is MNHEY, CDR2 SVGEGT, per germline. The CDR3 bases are TGTGCCAGCAGTTTTCGACCGTCAGGGGGAGGAAACACTGAAGCTTTCTTT. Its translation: CASSFRPSGGGNTEAFF.

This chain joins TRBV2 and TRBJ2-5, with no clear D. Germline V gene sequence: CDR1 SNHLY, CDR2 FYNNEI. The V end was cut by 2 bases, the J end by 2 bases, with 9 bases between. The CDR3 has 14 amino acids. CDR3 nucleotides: TGTGCCAGCAGTGAATTGAGACTTCAAGAGACCCAGTACTTC. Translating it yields CASSELRLQETQYF.

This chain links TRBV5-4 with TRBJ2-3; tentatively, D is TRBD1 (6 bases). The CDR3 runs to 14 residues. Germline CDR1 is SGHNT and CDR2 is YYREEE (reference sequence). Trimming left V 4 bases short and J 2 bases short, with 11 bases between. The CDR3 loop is CASSPDRSTDTQYF. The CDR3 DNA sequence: TGTGCCAGCAGCCCCGACAGGTCCACAGATACGCAGTATTTT. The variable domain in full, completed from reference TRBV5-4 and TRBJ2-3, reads ETGVTQSPTHLIKTRGQQVTLRCSSQSGHNTVSWYQQALGQGPQFIFQYYREEENGRGNFPPRFSGLQFPNYSSELNVNALELDDSALYLCASSPDRSTDTQYFGPGTRLTVL.

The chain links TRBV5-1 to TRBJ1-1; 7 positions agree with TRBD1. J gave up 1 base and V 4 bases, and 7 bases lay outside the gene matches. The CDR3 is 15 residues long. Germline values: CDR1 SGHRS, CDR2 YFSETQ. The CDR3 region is CASSLRQGSNTEAFF. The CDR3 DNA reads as TGCGCCAGCAGCCTCAGACAGGGATCGAACACTGAAGCTTTCTTT.

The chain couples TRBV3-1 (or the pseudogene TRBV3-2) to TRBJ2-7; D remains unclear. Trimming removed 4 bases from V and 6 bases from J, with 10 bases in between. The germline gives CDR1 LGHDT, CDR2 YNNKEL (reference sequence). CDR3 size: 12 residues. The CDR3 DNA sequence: TGTGCCAGCAGCCTGAGAACGGCCGAGCAGTACTTC. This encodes CASSLRTAEQYF.

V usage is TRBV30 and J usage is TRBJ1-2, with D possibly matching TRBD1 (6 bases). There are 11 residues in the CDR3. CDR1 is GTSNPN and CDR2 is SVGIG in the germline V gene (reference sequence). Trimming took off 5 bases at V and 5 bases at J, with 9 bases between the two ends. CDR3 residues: CAWDRWYGYTF. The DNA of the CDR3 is TGTGCCTGGGACAGGTGGTATGGCTACACCTTC.

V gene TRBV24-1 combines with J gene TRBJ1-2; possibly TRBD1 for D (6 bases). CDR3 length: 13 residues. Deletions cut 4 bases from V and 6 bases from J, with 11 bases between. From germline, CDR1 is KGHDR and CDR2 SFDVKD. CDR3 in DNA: TGTGCCACCAGTGAAGCCAGGGGAGATGGCTACACCTTC. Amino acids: CATSEARGDGYTF.

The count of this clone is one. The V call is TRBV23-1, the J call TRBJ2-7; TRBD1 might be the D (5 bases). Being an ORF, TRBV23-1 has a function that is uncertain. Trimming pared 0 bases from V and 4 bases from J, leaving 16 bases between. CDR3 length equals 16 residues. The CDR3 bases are TGCGCCAGCAGTCAATCGATGGGGCCAGCCAGTTACGAGCAGTACTTC. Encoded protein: CASSQSMGPASYEQYF.

CDR3 protein: CASSFGLAADTQYF. The CDR3 DNA is TGTGCCAGCAGCTTCGGACTAGCGGCAGATACGCAGTATTTT. The J gene is TRBJ2-3, the V gene TRBV7-2, with 10 bases that match TRBD2. Germline-derived CDR1 and CDR2 are SGHTA and FQGNSA. Trimming removed 3 bases from V and 4 bases from J; junction bases left unmatched: 1. CDR3 length equals 14 residues.